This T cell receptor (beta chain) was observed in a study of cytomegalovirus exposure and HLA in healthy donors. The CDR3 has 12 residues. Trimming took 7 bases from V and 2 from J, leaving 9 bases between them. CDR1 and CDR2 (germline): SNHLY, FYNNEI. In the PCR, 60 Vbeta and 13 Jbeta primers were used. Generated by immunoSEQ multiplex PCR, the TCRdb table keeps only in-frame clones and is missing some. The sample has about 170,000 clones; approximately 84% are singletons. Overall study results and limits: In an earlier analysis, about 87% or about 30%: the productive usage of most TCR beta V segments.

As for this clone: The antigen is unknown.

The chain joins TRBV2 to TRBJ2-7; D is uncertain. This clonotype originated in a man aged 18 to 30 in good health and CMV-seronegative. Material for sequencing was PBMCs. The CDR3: CASTSQPYEQYF. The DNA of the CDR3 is TGTGCCAGCACGTCACAACCCTACGAGCAGTACTTC.